This T cell receptor (beta chain) was documented in a study of blood T cell repertoires in COVID-19. TCRdb's table, derived via immunoSEQ multiplex PCR, lists solely in-frame clones and lacks some. Of approximately 200,000 clones listed, 80% to 90% are singletons. The V and J ends lost 1 base and 3 bases, in that order; junction bases with no gene match: 9. Germline V gene lookup returns CDR1 LNHNV and CDR2 YYDKDF (reference sequence). The CDR3 spans 17 residues. This clone was observed once. The chain employs TRBV15 and TRBJ1-3, with 7 bases aligning to TRBD1. This clonotype was obtained from a woman between 40 and 50 years old with acute COVID-19. The sequencing sample was made of PBMCs or T cells enriched from blood (not recorded which). The CDR3 DNA reads TGTGCCACCAGCAGAGGAAAAAATAGGGGGCGTGGAAACACCATATATTTT. It specifies CATSRGKNRGRGNTIYF.